A selection of T cell receptor beta chains follows, all from one sample in a study of cytotoxic CD8 clonotypes in ibrutinib-treated CLL. This table comes from immunoSEQ multiplex PCR, and its TCRdb copy is limited to in-frame clones, with some not included. The sample records around 330,000 clones, 67% being singletons. The source material was PBMCs, sampled after 36 months of ibrutinib treatment. The receptors shown here come from a human donor with chronic lymphocytic leukemia. CDR3s include the opening cysteine and the closing phenylalanine or tryptophan. Each record gives: D gene, clone size, V gene, J gene, CDR3 DNA, CDR3 protein. The D gene is left open where the match is weak. Size is stated for part of the rows, as once, few or many counts, or as a class when the clone is expanded.

TRBD2	NA	TRBV13	TRBJ2-3	TGTGCCAGCACAGAGACGAGCGGGGGGGTGAGGACAGATACGCAGTATTTT	CASTETSGGVRTDTQYF
TRBD2	NA	TRBV27	TRBJ2-7	TGTGCCAGCAGGGGATTAGCGGGAGCCTACGAGCAGTACTTC	CASRGLAGAYEQYF
TRBD1	NA	TRBV7-9	TRBJ1-2	TGTGCCAGCAGCCCATCGGGACAGGGGGCTTCTGGCTACACCTTC	CASSPSGQGASGYTF
TRBD1	NA	TRBV15	TRBJ2-7	TGTGCCACCAGCAGGGACAGGGGAACCTACGAGCAGTACTTC	CATSRDRGTYEQYF
NA	NA	TRBV9	TRBJ1-2	TGTGCCAGCAGCGTAGGGGGTTTTGGGCAGGGCTACACCTTC	CASSVGGFGQGYTF
TRBD1	few	TRBV7-7	TRBJ2-7	TGTGCCAGCAGCGTATCACCACAGGGGAGCGAGCAGTACTTC	CASSVSPQGSEQYF
TRBD1	once	TRBV5-1	TRBJ1-2	TGCGCCAGCAGCTTGAGTCCCCGGGACAGTGGGATCGATGGCTACACCTTC	CASSLSPRDSGIDGYTF
TRBD2	NA	TRBV13	TRBJ2-5	TGTGCCACCTTTCAGCGGGGCATTCAAGAGACCCAGTACTTC	CATFQRGIQETQYF
NA	NA	TRBV29-1	TRBJ1-1	TGCAGCGTCGATCAAGGGGGGGGCACTGAAGCTTTCTTT	CSVDQGGGTEAFF
NA	NA	TRBV28	TRBJ1-2	TGTGCCAGCAGTTTATTGCCGGATTACTATGGCTACACCTTC	CASSLLPDYYGYTF
TRBD2	NA	TRBV29-1	TRBJ2-7	TGCAGCGTTGCCGGGACTACCAATTCCTACGAGCAGTACTTC	CSVAGTTNSYEQYF
NA	NA	TRBV9	TRBJ1-2	TGTGCCAGCAGCGTCGTCAGGGGAGGCTACACCTTC	CASSVVRGGYTF
NA	NA	TRBV20-1	TRBJ1-2	TGCAGTGCTAGAGTCATTGAAGGCTACACCTTC	CSARVIEGYTF
NA	NA	TRBV4-1	TRBJ1-5	TGCGCCAGCAGCCTAAGTCGGGACTTTTCAAGTAATCAGCCCCAGCATTTT	CASSLSRDFSSNQPQHF
NA	NA	TRBV29-1	TRBJ2-5	TGCAGCCCTTATACTGGACGGGGACAAGAGACCCAGTACTTC	CSPYTGRGQETQYF
NA	NA	TRBV7-3	TRBJ2-3	TGTGCCAGCAGCAAGAGTCATAGCACAGATACGCAGTATTTT	CASSKSHSTDTQYF
NA	once	TRBV25-1	TRBJ2-3	TGTGCCAGCACGGGGAACCGCTACACAGATACGCAGTATTTT	CASTGNRYTDTQYF
NA	NA	TRBV5-1	TRBJ2-1	TGCGCCAGCAGCTTGGCCGCCTCAGGCGTTGAGCAGTTCTTC	CASSLAASGVEQFF
NA	once	TRBV7-7	TRBJ2-1	TGTGCCAGCAGCTTAGGACTCCAGGCGGTGCAGTTCTTC	CASSLGLQAVQFF
NA	NA	TRBV15	TRBJ2-7	TGTGCCACCAGCGACCGCCTCCTCGAGCAGTACTTC	CATSDRLLEQYF
NA	NA	TRBV15	TRBJ2-1	TGTGCCACCAGCAGAGCGGGACTGGGCTCAAGTGAGCAGTTCTTC	CATSRAGLGSSEQFF
NA	NA	TRBV29-1	TRBJ1-2	TGCAGCGTTGCAAGGGACTATGGCTACACCTTC	CSVARDYGYTF
NA	NA	TRBV28	TRBJ2-1	TGTGCCAGCAGTTCCCCGGGACCTAACAATGAGCAGTTCTTC	CASSSPGPNNEQFF
NA	NA	TRBV6-6	TRBJ1-5	TGTGCCAGCAGTTACGTTCCACAGCTCAATCAGCCCCAGCATTTT	CASSYVPQLNQPQHF
NA	NA	TRBV28	TRBJ2-7	TGTGCCAGCAGTCCGTTTGGTGGAAACTACGAGCAGTACTTC	CASSPFGGNYEQYF
TRBD1	few	TRBV2	TRBJ1-2	TGTGCCAGCAGACAGGGGGCGCAGAGTGGCTACACCTTC	CASRQGAQSGYTF